This is a list of T cell receptor beta chains from one sample in a study of blood T cells in healthy people across ages. TCRdb used MiXCR to reprocess the 5' RACE reads, holding one entry per CDR3 protein. The sample includes hundreds of thousands of distinct CDR3 sequences, about 30% seen only once; the top ten take roughly 14%. Sequencing used blood. These receptors came from a woman older than 75 in good health. Both conserved end residues are part of each CDR3. D genes are given only for firm matches. Rows may omit the clone size; those that give it use once, few, many or a size class.

cdr3_length d_call clone_size j_call v_call cdr3_nt cdr3_aa
18 NA many TRBJ2-6 TRBV4-2 TGTGCCAGCAGCCAAGTAGGGGGATCCAGCTCTGGGGCCAACGTCCTGACTTTC CASSQVGGSSSGANVLTF
15 NA NA TRBJ2-6 TRBV7-2 TGTGCCAACAGCCAGACAGGAACTGGGGCCAACGTCCTGACTTTC CANSQTGTGANVLTF
16 TRBD2 many TRBJ2-5 TRBV7-2 TGTGCCAGCGCCCAGGGAGATCGGGGGGGAGGCGAGACCCAGTACTTC CASAQGDRGGGETQYF
16 NA many TRBJ2-1 TRBV27 TGTGCCAGCAGTTTCCGACTTTCCAGCTCCTACAATGAGCAGTTCTTC CASSFRLSSSYNEQFF
15 NA NA TRBJ1-5 TRBV7-2 TGTGCCAGCAGCTGGCGCTCGGGAGTCGGGCAGCCCCAGCATTTT CASSWRSGVGQPQHF
16 TRBD2 many TRBJ2-5 TRBV20-1 TGCAGTGCTAGGGGGAGCGGGGGGGTCTTCGGTGAGACCCAGTACTTC CSARGSGGVFGETQYF
13 NA NA TRBJ1-6 TRBV9 TGTGCCAGCAGCGTGAGGATCGGTACACCCCTCCACTTT CASSVRIGTPLHF
15 TRBD2 many TRBJ2-3 TRBV14 TGTGCCAGCAGCCAAGATCAACGGGGGGGAGATACGCAGTATTTT CASSQDQRGGDTQYF
15 TRBD1 few TRBJ1-1 TRBV19 TGTGCCAGTAGTATGCCGACAGGGATGTCCACTGAAGCTTTCTTT CASSMPTGMSTEAFF
16 TRBD1 many TRBJ2-3 TRBV20-1 TGCAGTGCTAGGAGATTAGGACAGGGCAGCACAGATACGCAGTATTTT CSARRLGQGSTDTQYF
13 NA many TRBJ2-5 TRBV7-9 TGTGCCAGCAGATTTGCAGGCGGAGAGACCCAGTACTTC CASRFAGGETQYF
12 NA few TRBJ2-1 TRBV12-3/TRBV12-4 TGTGCCAGCACGTCGGGTTACAATGAGCAGTTCTTC CASTSGYNEQFF
14 NA few TRBJ2-2 TRBV12-3/TRBV12-4 TGTGCCAGCAGGGTGACGAGAAACACCGGGGAGCTGTTTTTT CASRVTRNTGELFF
13 NA few TRBJ1-2 TRBV6-6 TGTGCCAGCAGTTACTCGGCAGGGAATGGCTACACCTTC CASSYSAGNGYTF
12 NA NA TRBJ2-7 TRBV20-1 TGCAGTGCTAGGAAACAGGGCGGCGAGCAGTACTTC CSARKQGGEQYF
14 NA few TRBJ2-7 TRBV5-6 TGTGCCAGCAGCTTGGTAGCGGCTGGGGGCGAGCAGTACTTC CASSLVAAGGEQYF
15 NA NA TRBJ2-7 TRBV21-1 TGTGCCAGCAGCAAACTAGCGGGACTCTCCTACGAGCAGTACTTC CASSKLAGLSYEQYF
12 NA many TRBJ2-3 TRBV24-1 TGTGCCACCAGTGAGTCGAGGGGGGCCCCGTATTTT CATSESRGAPYF
14 NA many TRBJ1-5 TRBV6-6 TGTGCCAGCACAGGAGGGGACGGTAATCAGCCCCAGCATTTT CASTGGDGNQPQHF
16 NA few TRBJ1-6 TRBV20-1 TGCAGTGCTCCCACGGGGGGCGGGTCCTATAATTCACCCCTCCACTTT CSAPTGGGSYNSPLHF
15 NA many TRBJ1-5 TRBV2 TGTGCCAGCAGTGGTCCGGACAGTCGCAATCAGCCCCAGCATTTT CASSGPDSRNQPQHF
14 NA NA TRBJ1-1 TRBV6-2/TRBV6-3 TGTGCCAGCACCGTACTGCTTTTGAACACTGAAGCTTTCTTT CASTVLLLNTEAFF
12 TRBD1 NA TRBJ1-2 TRBV20-1 TGCAGTGCTCTAACAGGGGTCTATGGCTACACCTTC CSALTGVYGYTF
16 NA many TRBJ2-5 TRBV7-2 TGTGCCAGCAGCTTACCCCCCCGGTCCCCGGGAGAGACCCAGTACTTC CASSLPPRSPGETQYF
13 NA many TRBJ2-5 TRBV3-1 TGTGCCAGCAACAAAGGAGGGAGAGAGACCCAGTACTTC CASNKGGRETQYF
16 NA few TRBJ2-2 TRBV10-3 TGTGCCATCCTATCGACAGGAGGGCACGACACCGGGGAGCTGTTTTTT CAILSTGGHDTGELFF
14 TRBD1 many TRBJ2-3 TRBV20-1 TGCAGTGCTGAGACAGGGGCCAGCACAGATACGCAGTATTTT CSAETGASTDTQYF
13 NA NA TRBJ1-6 TRBV2 TGTGCCAGCAGATTATTGACGAATTCACCCCTCCACTTT CASRLLTNSPLHF
15 TRBD1 few TRBJ2-5 TRBV15 TGTGCCACCAGCACCTGGACAGGAGAAGGAGAGACCCAGTACTTC CATSTWTGEGETQYF
17 NA many TRBJ2-5 TRBV20-1 TGCAGTGCTAGAGAACCCAGTTCGGGGTTCGACTTGGAGACCCAGTACTTC CSAREPSSGFDLETQYF
14 TRBD1 NA TRBJ2-5 TRBV3-1 TGTGCCAGTAGCCAAGGACAGGCCAATAATGAGCAGTACTTC CASSQGQANNEQYF
15 TRBD2 NA TRBJ2-1 TRBV12-3/TRBV12-4 TGTGCCAGCAGTTTAACGCGGGGGGGAGGGGGGGAGCAGTTCTTC CASSLTRGGGGEQFF
15 TRBD1 many TRBJ1-6 TRBV12-3/TRBV12-4 TGTGCCAGCAGTTACAGGGGTTCCTATAATTCACCCCTCCACTTT CASSYRGSYNSPLHF
15 TRBD2 many TRBJ2-7 TRBV7-2 TGTGCCAGCAGCGTTGGGACTAGCGGGGGATACGAGCAGTACTTC CASSVGTSGGYEQYF
16 TRBD2 many TRBJ2-3 TRBV5-1 TGCGCCAGCAGCCGACTAGCGGGGGGGAGCACAGATACGCAGTATTTT CASSRLAGGSTDTQYF
17 NA once TRBJ2-6 TRBV11-1 TGTGCCAGCAGCGTCGCTTACAGGGCTTCTGGGGCCAACGTCCTGACTTTC CASSVAYRASGANVLTF
15 TRBD1 many TRBJ1-5 TRBV5-1 TGCGCCAGCAGCCCCCAAGGGGGCGGAGGACAGCCCCAGCATTTT CASSPQGGGGQPQHF
16 TRBD1 NA TRBJ1-1 TRBV5-1 TGCGTCAGCAGCTTATCAGGGACAGGGGGGAACACTGAAGCTTTCTTT CVSSLSGTGGNTEAFF
13 NA NA TRBJ2-7 TRBV5-8 TGCGCCCCCAAGGTACGGGGGGCTGATGAGCAGTACTTC CAPKVRGADEQYF
15 TRBD1 many TRBJ2-7 TRBV6-2/TRBV6-3 TGTGCCAGCAACCGCGCCGGGACAGGGTTCTACGAGCAGTACTTC CASNRAGTGFYEQYF
14 TRBD1 NA TRBJ2-5 TRBV7-2 TGTGCCAGCAGCCGTGACAGGGTCCAAGAGACCCAGTACTTC CASSRDRVQETQYF
15 NA few TRBJ1-5 TRBV30 TGTGCCTGGAGCCGAGACAGAAATAGCAATCAGCCCCAGCATTTT CAWSRDRNSNQPQHF
16 TRBD1 NA TRBJ2-5 TRBV7-3 TGTGCCAGCAGCTTAAAATCGGACAGGGGGCGGAATGAGCAGTACTTC CASSLKSDRGRNEQYF
14 NA many TRBJ1-5 TRBV7-2 TGTGCCAGCAGCTTAGAGGGTTCTGGACAGCCCCAGCATTTT CASSLEGSGQPQHF
16 TRBD1 few TRBJ2-1 TRBV7-2 TGTGCCAGCAGCTACGGCCTGAGGGGGCCCTACAATGAGCAGTTCTTC CASSYGLRGPYNEQFF
15 TRBD1 NA TRBJ2-7 TRBV7-9 TGTGCCAGCAGCTTAGAAAGGACAGGGGCGCTCGAGCAGTACTTC CASSLERTGALEQYF
14 NA few TRBJ2-1 TRBV7-9 TGTGCCAGCAGCTCCAACCCGGGGTCACAGGAGCAGTTCTTC CASSSNPGSQEQFF
16 TRBD1 many TRBJ1-1 TRBV25-1 TGTGCCAGCAGTCCCCTCGGACAGGGCCCAAACACTGAAGCTTTCTTT CASSPLGQGPNTEAFF
14 NA many TRBJ1-2 TRBV20-1 TGCAGTGCTAGAGAACTCAGGTCTAACTATGGCTACACCTTC CSARELRSNYGYTF
17 TRBD1 many TRBJ1-1 TRBV5-1 TGCGCCAGCAGCTTGGGCTGGACAGGGGATTTTAACACTGAAGCTTTCTTT CASSLGWTGDFNTEAFF
18 TRBD2 NA TRBJ2-3 TRBV7-2 TGTGCCAGCAGCCAAGATCGAGGAGCGGGAGAGATCACAGATACGCAGTATTTT CASSQDRGAGEITDTQYF